These T cell receptor beta chains were read from a single sample in a study of OX40 agonist ivuxolimab in advanced cancers. The data were produced by immunoSEQ multiplex PCR, yet TCRdb's version contains in-frame clones alone and is incomplete. The table includes about 20,000 clones, more than 65% detected once. The input for sequencing was CD4+ or CD8+ T cells sorted from blood, taken in a trial of the OX40 agonist ivuxolimab. The receptors come from an adult with an advanced solid tumor such as melanoma, head and neck, liver or kidney cancer. Both conserved end residues are part of each CDR3. Each record gives: D gene, V gene, J gene, clone size, CDR3 protein, CDR3 DNA. D genes are given only for firm matches. Size is stated for part of the rows, as once, few or many counts, or as a class when the clone is expanded.

d_gene: NA; v_gene: TRBV29-1; j_gene: TRBJ2-5; abundance: NA; CDR3aa: CSVEGTFQETQYF; CDR3nt: TGCAGCGTTGAGGGGACATTCCAAGAGACCCAGTACTTC
d_gene: NA; v_gene: TRBV13; j_gene: TRBJ2-5; abundance: NA; CDR3aa: CASSSEETQYF; CDR3nt: TGTGCCAGCAGCTCAGAAGAGACCCAGTACTTC
d_gene: NA; v_gene: TRBV5-4; j_gene: TRBJ2-1; abundance: NA; CDR3aa: CASSLGDNSYNEQFF; CDR3nt: TGTGCCAGCAGCTTGGGTGACAACTCCTACAATGAGCAGTTCTTC
d_gene: TRBD1; v_gene: TRBV6-5; j_gene: TRBJ2-7; abundance: NA; CDR3aa: CASSSLQGAKAYEQYF; CDR3nt: TGTGCCAGCAGTTCCTTACAGGGGGCGAAGGCCTACGAGCAGTACTTC
d_gene: NA; v_gene: TRBV4-1; j_gene: TRBJ2-5; abundance: NA; CDR3aa: CASSQDIGLGETQYF; CDR3nt: TGCGCCAGCAGCCAAGATATCGGACTGGGAGAGACCCAGTACTTC
d_gene: NA; v_gene: TRBV19; j_gene: TRBJ2-2; abundance: NA; CDR3aa: CASSFLKRELFF; CDR3nt: TGTGCCAGTAGCTTCCTGAAACGGGAGCTGTTTTTT
d_gene: NA; v_gene: TRBV30; j_gene: TRBJ2-7; abundance: NA; CDR3aa: CAWGEPAGEQYF; CDR3nt: TGTGCCTGGGGGGAACCGGCTGGGGAGCAGTACTTC
d_gene: NA; v_gene: TRBV19; j_gene: TRBJ2-7; abundance: NA; CDR3aa: CASSWKGGRNEQYF; CDR3nt: TGTGCCAGTAGTTGGAAAGGGGGAAGGAACGAGCAGTACTTC
d_gene: NA; v_gene: TRBV2; j_gene: TRBJ2-1; abundance: NA; CDR3aa: CASSDRGLAWNEQFF; CDR3nt: TGTGCCAGCAGTGACAGAGGGCTAGCGTGGAATGAGCAGTTCTTC
d_gene: NA; v_gene: TRBV27; j_gene: TRBJ2-2; abundance: NA; CDR3aa: CASSWAAAGELFF; CDR3nt: TGTGCCAGCAGTTGGGCTGCCGCCGGGGAGCTGTTTTTT
d_gene: NA; v_gene: TRBV7-9; j_gene: TRBJ1-3; abundance: once; CDR3aa: CASSLSGGDERNTIYF; CDR3nt: TGTGCCAGCAGCTTGTCTGGGGGCGATGAAAGAAACACCATATATTTT
d_gene: TRBD2; v_gene: TRBV4-1; j_gene: TRBJ2-1; abundance: NA; CDR3aa: CASSQIAGGPGNEQFF; CDR3nt: TGCGCCAGCAGCCAAATAGCGGGGGGGCCGGGCAATGAGCAGTTCTTC
d_gene: NA; v_gene: TRBV7-8; j_gene: TRBJ2-3; abundance: NA; CDR3aa: CASSLVLADTQYF; CDR3nt: TGTGCCAGCAGCCTGGTTTTGGCAGATACGCAGTATTTT
d_gene: NA; v_gene: TRBV4-3; j_gene: TRBJ1-5; abundance: NA; CDR3aa: CASSQEIQGQQPQHF; CDR3nt: TGCGCCAGCAGCCAAGAAATCCAGGGTCAACAGCCCCAGCATTTT
d_gene: NA; v_gene: TRBV4-2; j_gene: TRBJ1-1; abundance: NA; CDR3aa: CASSQDPGDLMNTEAFF; CDR3nt: TGTGCCAGCAGCCAAGATCCGGGGGACCTAATGAACACTGAAGCTTTCTTT
d_gene: NA; v_gene: TRBV27; j_gene: TRBJ2-7; abundance: NA; CDR3aa: CASSSHTLVHEQYF; CDR3nt: TGTGCCAGCAGTTCCCACACTCTAGTCCACGAGCAGTACTTC
d_gene: NA; v_gene: TRBV5-5; j_gene: TRBJ2-3; abundance: few; CDR3aa: CASSLVVARTDTQYF; CDR3nt: TGTGCCAGCAGCTTGGTGGTTGCGCGGACAGATACGCAGTATTTT
d_gene: TRBD1; v_gene: TRBV25-1; j_gene: TRBJ1-1; abundance: NA; CDR3aa: CASSAGQGAEAFF; CDR3nt: TGTGCCAGCAGTGCAGGACAGGGGGCTGAAGCTTTCTTT
d_gene: NA; v_gene: TRBV4-2; j_gene: TRBJ2-2; abundance: NA; CDR3aa: CASSQEGTASGFSGELFF; CDR3nt: TGTGCCAGCAGCCAAGAAGGGACTGCCTCAGGGTTTTCCGGGGAGCTGTTTTTT
d_gene: TRBD2; v_gene: TRBV9; j_gene: TRBJ2-3; abundance: NA; CDR3aa: CASSVISASGGAEDTQYF; CDR3nt: TGTGCCAGCAGCGTAATTTCGGCTAGCGGGGGGGCGGAAGATACGCAGTATTTT
d_gene: TRBD1; v_gene: TRBV2; j_gene: TRBJ1-5; abundance: NA; CDR3aa: CASSDLTGAGQPQHF; CDR3nt: TGTGCCAGCAGTGACCTGACAGGGGCGGGTCAGCCCCAGCATTTT
d_gene: NA; v_gene: TRBV19; j_gene: TRBJ1-2; abundance: few; CDR3aa: CASSPPGGLGYTF; CDR3nt: TGTGCCAGTAGCCCCCCGGGGGGGCTTGGCTACACCTTC
d_gene: TRBD2; v_gene: TRBV5-5; j_gene: TRBJ2-1; abundance: NA; CDR3aa: CASSLGLAGEQFF; CDR3nt: TGTGCCAGCAGCTTGGGACTAGCAGGGGAGCAGTTCTTC
d_gene: NA; v_gene: TRBV5-1; j_gene: TRBJ1-2; abundance: NA; CDR3aa: CASRLEGISGYTF; CDR3nt: TGCGCCAGCCGATTGGAGGGAATCTCTGGCTACACCTTC
d_gene: TRBD1; v_gene: TRBV5-1; j_gene: TRBJ1-2; abundance: NA; CDR3aa: CASSPPTGDYGYTF; CDR3nt: TGCGCCAGCAGCCCCCCAACAGGGGACTATGGCTACACCTTC
d_gene: NA; v_gene: TRBV27; j_gene: TRBJ2-7; abundance: NA; CDR3aa: CASSPKGGHGEQYF; CDR3nt: TGTGCCAGCAGCCCTAAGGGGGGGCACGGCGAGCAGTACTTC
d_gene: NA; v_gene: TRBV19; j_gene: TRBJ2-7; abundance: NA; CDR3aa: CASREKDSPTYEQYF; CDR3nt: TGTGCCAGTAGGGAGAAGGACAGTCCTACCTACGAGCAGTACTTC
d_gene: TRBD2; v_gene: TRBV6-1; j_gene: TRBJ2-5; abundance: NA; CDR3aa: CASSLRGLAVETQYF; CDR3nt: TGTGCCAGCAGTCTGCGGGGACTAGCGGTAGAGACCCAGTACTTC